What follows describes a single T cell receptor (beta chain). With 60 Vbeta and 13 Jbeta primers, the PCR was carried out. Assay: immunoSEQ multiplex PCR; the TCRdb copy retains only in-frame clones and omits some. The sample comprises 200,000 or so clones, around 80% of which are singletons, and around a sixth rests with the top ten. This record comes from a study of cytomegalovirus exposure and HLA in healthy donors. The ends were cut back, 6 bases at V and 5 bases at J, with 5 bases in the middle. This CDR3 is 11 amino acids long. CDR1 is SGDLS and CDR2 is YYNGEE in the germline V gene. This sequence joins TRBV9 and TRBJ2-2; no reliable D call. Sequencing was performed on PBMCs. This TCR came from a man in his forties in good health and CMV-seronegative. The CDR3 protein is CASTLTGELFF. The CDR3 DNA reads TGTGCCAGCACCCTGACCGGGGAGCTGTTTTTT. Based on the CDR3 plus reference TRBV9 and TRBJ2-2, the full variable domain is DSGVTQTPKHLITATGQRVTLRCSPRSGDLSVYWYQQSLDQGLQFLIQYYNGEERAKGNILERFSAQQFPDLHSELNLSSLELGDSALYFCASTLTGELFFGEGSRLTVL.